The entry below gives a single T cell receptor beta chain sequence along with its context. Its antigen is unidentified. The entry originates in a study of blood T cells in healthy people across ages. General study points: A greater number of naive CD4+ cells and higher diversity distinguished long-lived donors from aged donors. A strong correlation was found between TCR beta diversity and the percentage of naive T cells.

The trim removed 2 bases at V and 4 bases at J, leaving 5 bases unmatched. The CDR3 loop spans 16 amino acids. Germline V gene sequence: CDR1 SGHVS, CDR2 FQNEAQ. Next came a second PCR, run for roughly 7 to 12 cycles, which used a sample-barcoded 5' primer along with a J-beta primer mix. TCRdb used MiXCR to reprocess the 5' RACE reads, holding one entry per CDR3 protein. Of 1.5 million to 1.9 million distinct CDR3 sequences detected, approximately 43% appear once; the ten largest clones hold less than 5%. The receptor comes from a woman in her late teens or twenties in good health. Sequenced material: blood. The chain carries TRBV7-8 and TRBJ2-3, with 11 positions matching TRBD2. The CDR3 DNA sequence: TGTGCCAGCAGCTTAAAGACTAGCGGGGACGCAGATACGCAGTATTTT. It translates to CASSLKTSGDADTQYF. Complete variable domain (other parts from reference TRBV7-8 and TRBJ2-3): GAGVSQSPRYKVAKRGQDVALRCDPISGHVSLFWYQQALGQGPEFLTYFQNEAQLDKSGLPSDRFFAERPEGSVSTLKIQRTQQEDSAVYLCASSLKTSGDADTQYFGPGTRLTVL.